One sample yielded the 20 T cell receptor beta chains listed below, sequenced in a study of vaccination and CD4 T cells after COVID-19. Their cognate antigens are unknown. The study sequenced cultured CD4+ T cell DNA using the Oncomine TCR Beta short-read assay. TCRdb fed the PCR reads into MiXCR, producing one record per CDR3 protein. Of a few thousand distinct CDR3 sequences in the sample, approximately 35% were seen once. Treatment in this sample: approximately 9-day PBMC culture with coronavirus spike peptide pools or control peptides (ViraFEST assay). The starting material was CD4+ T cells from blood, cultured in vitro, obtained after SARS-CoV-2 vaccination. Receptors were obtained from a human donor who had recovered from COVID-19.

The chain is built from TRBV2 and TRBJ1-2; no reliable D call. Trimming pared 3 bases from V and 5 bases from J, leaving 10 bases between. CDR3 length: 13 amino acids. Germline loops: CDR1 SNHLY, CDR2 FYNNEI. CDR3 nucleotide sequence: TGTGCCAGCAGTGACGACGGGCAGTATGGCTACACCTTC. Translated: CASSDDGQYGYTF.

This clonotype was observed a handful of times. The chain joins TRBV20-1 to TRBJ1-3; TRBD1 matches at 7 bases. CDR1 and CDR2 (germline): DFQATT, SNEGSKA (reference sequence). The CDR3 has 13 amino acids. V was clipped by 5 bases and J by 3 bases; unmatched bases: 4. CDR3 protein: CSAHRGIGNTIYF. In DNA, the CDR3 is TGCAGTGCTCACAGGGGTATTGGAAACACCATATATTTT.

This chain uses TRBV24-1 with TRBJ2-1, with no clear D. The CDR3 length is 13 residues. V was shortened by 4 bases and J by 9 bases, with 12 bases between the two germline ends. CDR1 and CDR2 from the germline V gene are KGHDR and SFDVKD. For the CDR3, the DNA is TGTGCCACCAGTGACTCGCACCAAAGTGAGCAGTTCTTC. Protein sequence: CATSDSHQSEQFF.

V is TRBV19 and J is TRBJ2-3; D unresolved. Germline CDR1 reads LNHDA; CDR2 reads SQIVND (reference sequence). This CDR3 comprises 16 residues. The V and J ends lost 5 bases and 2 bases respectively, with 17 bases between them. Here the CDR3 reads CASSGLIGQITDTQYF. The CDR3, as DNA: TGTGCCAGTAGTGGCCTAATTGGCCAGATCACAGATACGCAGTATTTT. Full variable domain (rest looked up from reference TRBV19 and TRBJ2-3): DGGITQSPKYLFRKEGQNVTLSCEQNLNHDAMYWYRQDPGQGLRLIYYSQIVNDFQKGDIAEGYSVSREKKESFPLTVTSAQKNPTAFYLCASSGLIGQITDTQYFGPGTRLTVL.

The rearrangement links TRBV5-4 to TRBJ2-5, with 7 bases identical to TRBD2. V lost 2 bases and J lost 1; bases outside the gene matches: 2. The CDR3 contains 14 residues. The germline CDR1 and CDR2 sequences are SGHNT and YYREEE (reference sequence). CDR3 loop: CASSLAGFQETQYF. CDR3 in DNA: TGTGCCAGCAGCTTAGCGGGGTTCCAAGAGACCCAGTACTTC.

This clonotype was seen more than once but under ten times. The chain combines TRBV6-1 with TRBJ1-5; a possible D gene is TRBD1 (5 bases). Trimming took 6 bases from V and 5 from J, leaving 8 bases between them. Germline assignment: CDR1 MNHNS and CDR2 SASEGT. The CDR3 loop spans 12 amino acids. The CDR3 is CASRGEDQPQHF. CDR3 in DNA: TGTGCCAGCAGGGGGGAGGATCAGCCCCAGCATTTT.

This clonotype was counted between two and nine times. This chain links TRBV7-2 with TRBJ1-1; a weak D match, TRBD1 (6 bases). Looked up from germline, CDR1 is SGHTA and CDR2 is FQGNSA. Trimming shortened V by 5 bases and J by 5 bases, and 15 bases separated the two germline ends. This CDR3 has 14 residues. The CDR3 reads CASSRWQGRTEAFF. CDR3 nucleotides: TGTGCCAGCAGCCGTTGGCAGGGGAGAACTGAAGCTTTCTTT.

For this clonotype: At one boundary the junction diverges from the germline segment, which might be a read error. The V call is TRBV7-3, the J call TRBJ2-1, with 11 bases fitting TRBD2. Looked up from germline, CDR1 is SGHTA and CDR2 is FQGTGA. This CDR3 contains 16 residues. The CDR3 protein is CASSSSSGRPYNERFF. Written as DNA, the CDR3 is TGTGCCAGCAGCTCCTCTAGCGGGAGGCCCTACAATGAGCGGTTCTTC.

This clonotype was recorded a few times. V is TRBV28 and J is TRBJ1-2, with a tentative D call TRBD1 (6 bases). The CDR3 covers 18 residues. Germline CDR1 and CDR2: MDHEN and SYDVKM. The V and J ends lost 2 bases and 3 bases respectively, with 22 bases between them. The CDR3 DNA sequence: TGTGCCAGCAGTTTAGGCCTGGACTTATACAGGGCTGACTATGGCTACACCTTC. Protein product: CASSLGLDLYRADYGYTF.

The sample holds a few counts of this clonotype. The rearrangement links TRBV6-1 to TRBJ1-2; D possibly corresponds to TRBD1 (6 bases). The CDR3 runs to 13 residues. Between the trimmed V and J ends, which lost 3 bases and 3 bases, there was a span of 8 bases. In germline, CDR1 is MNHNS, CDR2 SASEGT. CDR3 residues: CASSDRGDYGYTF. CDR3 coding DNA: TGTGCCAGCAGTGACAGGGGAGACTATGGCTACACCTTC.

This clonotype turned up a few times. The chain joins TRBV20-1 to TRBJ2-5; either TRBD1 or TRBD2 may fit D (7 bases each). V lost 1 base and J 5 bases, leaving 29 bases between the germline ends. Per the germline V gene, CDR1 is DFQATT and CDR2 is SNEGSKA (reference sequence). The CDR3 loop spans 19 amino acids. CDR3 loop: CSARVQGGTVVGPGETQYF. CDR3 nucleotides: TGCAGTGCTAGAGTACAGGGAGGGACAGTTGTCGGCCCCGGGGAGACCCAGTACTTC.

The chain is built from TRBV5-4 and TRBJ1-6; D perhaps matches TRBD1 (5 bases). Germline CDR1 is SGHNT and CDR2 is YYREEE (reference sequence). The CDR3 contains 16 residues. V was cut by 0 bases and J by 9 bases, with 16 bases left in between. The DNA for the CDR3 is TGTGCCAGCAGCTTGGAACTTCAGGGAAGATCTTCACCCCTCCACTTT. Amino acids: CASSLELQGRSSPLHF.

This clonotype was observed a few times. The V and J genes are TRBV20-1 and TRBJ2-7, with 7 bases identical to TRBD1. This CDR3 has 13 residues. CDR1 DFQATT and CDR2 SNEGSKA come from the germline V gene (reference sequence). The J segment lost 7 bases and the V segment lost 5 bases, leaving 11 bases of the junction unmatched. CDR3 sequence (DNA): TGCAGTGCTTCACAGGGGCCGCAGAGGGAGCAGTACTTC. Translated, it gives CSASQGPQREQYF.

This clonotype was detected only a few times. The chain uses TRBV7-2 and TRBJ1-3; maybe TRBD1 (6 bases). Germline V gives CDR1 SGHTA, CDR2 FQGNSA. This CDR3 is 14 amino acids long. V was shortened by 4 bases and J by 2 bases, with 9 bases between the two germline ends. In DNA, the CDR3 is TGTGCCAGCAGCTCCAGGGGAACTGGAAACACCATATATTTT. Translated, it gives CASSSRGTGNTIYF.

The chain couples TRBV5-1 to TRBJ2-5; D is perhaps TRBD2 (5 bases). This CDR3 is 21 amino acids long. V was pared by 0 bases and J by 3 bases, with 30 bases between. The germline CDR1 and CDR2 sequences are SGHRS and YFSETQ. The CDR3, as DNA: TGCGCCAGCAGCTTGGCCCTGAGGGCCCCCCACCTGAGTGTCCCCGAAGAGACCCAGTACTTC. Translating it yields CASSLALRAPHLSVPEETQYF.

The chain links TRBV19 to TRBJ1-1; TRBD1 is a possible D gene (5 bases). The CDR3 has 12 amino acids. V dropped 9 bases and J dropped 6 bases, with 14 bases sitting between them. Germline loops: CDR1 LNHDA, CDR2 SQIVND (reference sequence). This CDR3 reads CASHDRGAEAFF. In nucleotides, the CDR3 is TGTGCCAGCCACGACAGAGGGGCTGAAGCTTTCTTT.

The table lists this clonotype with a few counts. This chain connects TRBV20-1 to TRBJ2-7; 7 bases are shared with TRBD1. Germline values: CDR1 DFQATT, CDR2 SNEGSKA (reference sequence). Losses at the gene ends were 3 bases for V and 0 bases for J; bases not matched to a gene: 8. The CDR3 totals 15 residues. This CDR3 reads CSASDAGGISYEQYF. In nucleotides, the CDR3 is TGCAGTGCTAGTGATGCAGGGGGTATCTCCTACGAGCAGTACTTC.

V and J are TRBV20-1 and TRBJ1-3; D remains unclear. V lost 3 bases to trimming and J lost 3 bases, with 9 bases between them. CDR1 is DFQATT, CDR2 SNEGSKA, per germline (reference sequence). The CDR3 sequence is 13 residues long. CDR3 amino acids: CSASMAIGNTIYF. The DNA for the CDR3 is TGCAGTGCTAGTATGGCGATTGGAAACACCATATATTTT.

This clonotype was counted a few times. The CDR3 DNA reads as TGTGCCAGCAGCTCGAACTATTCACCCCTCCACTTT. Its translation is CASSSNYSPLHF. The chain combines TRBV5-5 with TRBJ1-6; D not certain. CDR1 SGHKS and CDR2 YYEKEE come from the germline V gene (reference sequence). This CDR3 contains 12 residues. V dropped 3 bases and J dropped 8 bases, with 6 bases sitting between them.

This clonotype was detected a few times. The rearrangement uses TRBV7-4 and TRBJ1-5; D unclear. Germline loops: CDR1 SGHVT, CDR2 SQSDAQ. V lost 4 bases and J lost 1, with 5 bases in between. CDR3 length: 13 residues. CDR3 sequence reads: CASSSRSNQPQHF. CDR3 nucleotide sequence: TGTGCCAGCAGCTCTCGCAGCAATCAGCCCCAGCATTTT.